The clone carrying this TCR beta chain showed up just once. No antigen is known for it. The sample originates from a study of post-analysis software for immune sequencing data. Across the whole study: Relapsing-remitting, secondary progressive and progressive-relapsing forms made up the multiple sclerosis disease courses. Study conclusions and caveats: In patients, TRBV5-6, TRBV5-1 and TRBV20-1 belonged to roughly five TRBV segments found more frequently than in controls.

TCR beta libraries were prepared from cDNA with unique molecular identifiers. TCRdb reprocessed the PCR reads with MiXCR, giving one entry per CDR3 protein. The data hold a few hundred thousand distinct CDR3 sequences, with less than 40% observed a single time. The V gene's germline CDR1 is MNHEY and CDR2 SMNVEV (reference sequence). The CDR3 length is 16 residues. The sequencing sample was made of blood. The chain carries TRBV27 and TRBJ2-4; maybe TRBD2 (6 bases). The J call may be mistaken, given a closer DNA end match to TRBJ2-7. The receptor comes from a girl aged 5-17 years with multiple sclerosis. CDR3 coding DNA: TGTGCCAGCAGTTTATCGGGGGGACTCTTTGTCGCCGAGCAGTACTTC. Protein product: CASSLSGGLFVAEQYF.